This passage covers 31 T cell receptor beta chains from one sample sequenced in a study of T-cell reconstitution after alpha-beta-depleted transplantation in children. As it was prepared, the TCRbeta library received unique molecular identifiers. One entry per CDR3 protein results from TCRdb running MiXCR on the PCR reads. The sample has 550,000 to 800,000 distinct CDR3 sequences; around 12% are singletons. This material consisted of PBMCs, taken before TCRalphabeta/CD19-depleted stem cell transplant. All receptors come from a girl aged 2 to 9 with congenital amegakaryocytic thrombocytopenia, due to receive a stem cell transplant.

This clonotype was observed a few times. The CDR3 nucleotides read TGCAGTGCTAGAGACGATATGGGACTAGCGGGGGGGTCCTACAATGAGCAGTTCTTC. Translating gives CSARDDMGLAGGSYNEQFF. The chain uses TRBV20-1 and TRBJ2-1; TRBD2 matches at 16 bases. The V and J ends lost 0 bases and 1 base, in that order; junction bases with no gene match: 6. This CDR3 is built from 19 residues. Germline V gene sequence: CDR1 DFQATT, CDR2 SNEGSKA (reference sequence).

This clonotype turned up a few times. The V and J genes are TRBV15 and TRBJ2-1; no clear D gene. The length of the CDR3 is 13 residues. Trimming took 0 bases from V and 9 from J, leaving 9 bases between them. The germline gives CDR1 LNHNV, CDR2 YYDKDF (reference sequence). The DNA of the CDR3 is TGTGCCACCAGCAGAGACAGTTCCGTTGAGCAGTTCTTC. Its protein product is CATSRDSSVEQFF.

In its sample, this clonotype was seen a few times. V and J are TRBV20-1 and TRBJ2-3, with a tentative D call TRBD1 (5 bases). This CDR3 is 15 amino acids long. Deletions cut 0 bases from V and 4 bases from J, with 14 bases between. Germline V gene data show CDR1 as DFQATT and CDR2 as SNEGSKA (reference sequence). The CDR3 protein is CSARDPQGLADTQYF. DNA of the CDR3: TGCAGTGCTAGAGATCCCCAGGGCCTGGCAGATACGCAGTATTTT.

This clonotype was counted at least ten times. V and J are TRBV12-3 or TRBV12-4 and TRBJ2-3; no clear D gene. V shed 2 bases and J shed 3 bases, with 9 bases lying between them. The CDR3 consists of 14 residues. The CDR3 here is CASSLTERTDTQYF. CDR3 DNA sequence: TGTGCCAGCAGTTTAACGGAGAGGACAGATACGCAGTATTTT.

There are a few counts of this clonotype. The chain recombines TRBV12-3 or TRBV12-4 with TRBJ2-1, with D possibly being TRBD2 (6 bases). V shed 7 bases and J shed 0 bases, with 19 bases lying between them. This CDR3 has 17 residues. CDR3 in DNA: TGTGCCAGCAAAAGCGGGTCCTGGATCAGCTCCTACAATGAGCAGTTCTTC. Translating it yields CASKSGSWISSYNEQFF.

This clonotype showed up many times. This sequence joins TRBV12-3 or TRBV12-4 and TRBJ2-5; TRBD2 might be the D (5 bases). V lost 5 bases and J 2 bases, leaving 9 bases between the germline ends. The CDR3 loop spans 13 amino acids. The CDR3 protein is CASSPWEQETQYF. Here the CDR3 DNA reads TGTGCCAGCAGTCCTTGGGAGCAAGAGACCCAGTACTTC.

This clonotype was seen many times. CDR3 in DNA: TGTGCCAGCAGTTTAGTTGGGGTCCAAGAGACCCAGTACTTC. It is translated as CASSLVGVQETQYF. The rearrangement joins TRBV12-3 or TRBV12-4 to TRBJ2-5; D is unresolved. The CDR3 loop spans 14 amino acids. V lost 1 base and J lost 1, with 7 bases in between.

This clonotype was observed at least ten times. This chain links TRBV3-1 with TRBJ2-3; D gene ambiguous. CDR3 length equals 16 residues. Germline V CDR1 and CDR2: LGHDT, YNNKEL (reference sequence). Trimming took off 0 bases at V and 3 bases at J, with 13 bases between the two ends. CDR3 bases: TGTGCCAGCAGCCAAGATTTGGACGCTGGGACAGATACGCAGTATTTT. Protein product: CASSQDLDAGTDTQYF.

In the case of this clonotype: The missing conserved phenylalanine or tryptophan at the end of this CDR3 makes a read error likely. This chain uses TRBV14 with TRBJ1-1; D remains ambiguous. Germline CDR1 SGHDN, CDR2 FVKESK. Trimming removed 0 bases at V and 1 base at J, with 6 bases between. The CDR3 sequence is 14 residues long. This chain's CDR3 is CASSQEVANTEAFS. CDR3 in DNA: TGTGCCAGCAGCCAAGAAGTAGCGAACACTGAAGCTTTCTCT.

Ten or more counts support this clonotype. The chain joins TRBV5-1 to TRBJ2-1; 14 positions match TRBD2. CDR1 and CDR2 (germline): SGHRS, YFSETQ. The CDR3 has 17 amino acids. Trimming at V came to 4 bases and at J to 7 bases, leaving 10 bases not matched to a gene. In DNA form, the CDR3 reads TGCGCCAGCAGCCCTGAGCCGGGACTAGCGGGAGTGAATGAGCAGTTCTTC. It yields the protein CASSPEPGLAGVNEQFF. Complete variable domain (other parts from reference TRBV5-1 and TRBJ2-1): KAGVTQTPRYLIKTRGQQVTLSCSPISGHRSVSWYQQTPGQGLQFLFEYFSETQRNKGNFPGRFSGRQFSNSRSEMNVSTLELGDSALYLCASSPEPGLAGVNEQFFGPGTRLTVL.

The chain carries TRBV7-3 and TRBJ2-2, with 8 bases aligning to TRBD2. The CDR3 is 17 residues long. Germline CDR1 is SGHTA and CDR2 is FQGTGA. With 3 bases clipped from V and 0 bases from J, the junction kept 6 bases outside the gene matches. The CDR3 region is CASSLYTSGTNTGELFF. The CDR3 DNA follows: TGTGCCAGCAGCTTGTACACTAGCGGTACGAACACCGGGGAGCTGTTTTTT.

This clonotype was recorded at least ten times. The rearrangement uses TRBV20-1 and TRBJ2-3; D is uncertain. The V end was cut by 6 bases, the J end by 0 bases, with 13 bases between. Germline V gives CDR1 DFQATT, CDR2 SNEGSKA (reference sequence). CDR3 length: 14 residues. The CDR3 nucleotides read TGCAGTGCCCAGTACGGCGGTAGCACAGATACGCAGTATTTT. Protein product: CSAQYGGSTDTQYF.

This clonotype showed up many times. The rearrangement links TRBV5-1 to TRBJ2-2; TRBD2 might be the D (6 bases). This CDR3 comprises 12 residues. Germline assignment: CDR1 SGHRS and CDR2 YFSETQ. With 3 bases removed from V and 13 bases from J, the gap between germline ends came to 13 bases. In DNA, the CDR3 is TGCGCCAGCAGCTGGGGAGGAGTCGGGCTGTTTTTT. This gives the protein CASSWGGVGLFF.

This clonotype has ten or more counts. This chain uses TRBV5-6 with TRBJ1-1; D is perhaps TRBD1 (5 bases). Germline values: CDR1 SGHDT, CDR2 YYEEEE. CDR3 length equals 14 residues. V was cut by 6 bases and J by 0 bases, with 12 bases left in between. The CDR3 reads CASTPTDMNTEAFF. The CDR3 coding sequence is TGTGCCAGCACCCCGACAGATATGAACACTGAAGCTTTCTTT.

In this sample, this clonotype turned up a few times. V usage is TRBV20-1 and J usage is TRBJ2-5, with D uncertain. This CDR3 region has 17 residues. Germline V gene lookup returns CDR1 DFQATT and CDR2 SNEGSKA (reference sequence). The V end was cut by 0 bases, the J end by 7 bases, with 24 bases between. The CDR3 DNA follows: TGCAGTGCTAGAGATGTTTGGTCTCCCGTTTTGTTATGGACCCAGTACTTC. Encoded protein: CSARDVWSPVLLWTQYF.

The chain carries TRBV7-9 and TRBJ2-1; D unresolved. The V and J ends lost 4 bases and 4 bases respectively, with 11 bases between them. Germline V gene lookup returns CDR1 SEHNR and CDR2 FQNEAQ (reference sequence). The CDR3 extends over 14 amino acids. DNA for the CDR3: TGTGCCAGCAGCTCCCCCCTGAATTACAATGAGCAGTTCTTC. Translating gives CASSSPLNYNEQFF.

The chain is built from TRBV11-2 and TRBJ2-1, with a possible D match to TRBD1 (6 bases). This CDR3 region has 17 residues. Germline V gene sequence: CDR1 SGHAT, CDR2 FQNNGV. V was shortened by 3 bases and J by 7 bases, with 22 bases between the two germline ends. In DNA form, the CDR3 reads TGTGCCAGCAGCTTTCCCCAAGGGGGAGACCCACCGAATGAGCAGTTCTTC. It yields the protein CASSFPQGGDPPNEQFF.

This clonotype was counted between two and nine times. This sequence joins TRBV30 and TRBJ2-4, with D unresolved. CDR3 length: 12 amino acids. Deletions cut 7 bases from V and 0 bases from J, with 7 bases between. Germline CDR1 is GTSNPN and CDR2 is SVGIG (reference sequence). In DNA, the CDR3 is TGTGCCTTATCAGTAGCCAAAAACATTCAGTACTTC. Translation: CALSVAKNIQYF.

J is TRBJ1-2 and V is TRBV5-1; maybe TRBD1 (5 bases). V shed 3 bases and J shed 0 bases, with 9 bases lying between them. Germline CDR1 and CDR2: SGHRS and YFSETQ. This CDR3 contains 14 residues. Here the CDR3 DNA reads TGCGCCAGCAGCTGGGGACCCGCTAACTATGGCTACACCTTC. It translates to CASSWGPANYGYTF.

This clonotype was observed a handful of times. This sequence joins TRBV4-1 and TRBJ2-3, with D hard to call. Germline values: CDR1 MGHRA, CDR2 YSYEKL. The CDR3 contains 14 residues. Trimming cost V 4 bases and J 6 bases, with 14 bases left between them. CDR3 DNA sequence: TGCGCCAGCAGCCGCCTTCTTGGGCTGGATACGCAGTATTTT. Translating gives CASSRLLGLDTQYF.

In its sample, this clonotype was seen a few times. V is TRBV20-1 and J is TRBJ2-7, with D possibly being TRBD2 (7 bases). In germline, CDR1 is DFQATT, CDR2 SNEGSKA (reference sequence). V lost 6 bases and J lost 7, with 25 bases in between. This CDR3 is built from 15 residues. The CDR3 protein is CSALHSLAEGGEQYF. The CDR3 nucleotides read TGCAGTGCCCTCCATTCGTTAGCGGAGGGGGGGGAGCAGTACTTC.

This clonotype showed up just a few times. The chain joins TRBV12-3 or TRBV12-4 to TRBJ1-5; 11 nucleotides line up with TRBD1. This CDR3 has 14 amino acids. With V trimmed by 6 bases and J by 6 bases, 4 bases remained unmatched. CDR3 sequence: CASSSGQGAQPQHF. CDR3 in DNA: TGTGCCAGCAGCTCCGGACAGGGGGCTCAGCCCCAGCATTTT.

This clonotype was seen a handful of times. The chain uses TRBV4-1 and TRBJ2-7; unclear D gene. V was shortened by 3 bases and J by 3 bases, with 9 bases between the two germline ends. CDR1 is MGHRA and CDR2 is YSYEKL in the germline V gene. The CDR3 is 13 residues long. CDR3 sequence: CASSQGNDYEQYF. For the CDR3, the DNA is TGCGCCAGCAGCCAGGGCAACGACTACGAGCAGTACTTC.

This clonotype was seen repeatedly, ten times or more. The chain carries TRBV15 and TRBJ1-1; the D is unclear. The CDR3 sequence is 13 residues long. Trimming removed 3 bases from V and 0 bases from J, with 5 bases in between. In germline, CDR1 is LNHNV, CDR2 YYDKDF (reference sequence). CDR3 residues: CATSRNLNTEAFF. Here the CDR3 DNA reads TGTGCCACCAGCAGGAATTTGAACACTGAAGCTTTCTTT.

This clonotype came up a few times. J is TRBJ2-1 and V is TRBV11-1, with 7 bases aligning to TRBD2. The J segment lost 4 bases and the V segment lost 4 bases, leaving 16 bases of the junction unmatched. Germline V CDR1 and CDR2: SGHAT, FQDESV (reference sequence). The CDR3 loop spans 18 amino acids. The CDR3 spells CASSSPPRLAGAYNEQFF. As DNA, the CDR3 is TGTGCCAGCAGCTCGCCTCCTAGACTAGCCGGGGCTTACAATGAGCAGTTCTTC.

There are many counts of this clonotype. The rearrangement links TRBV18 to TRBJ1-5; no clear D gene. Trimming pared 5 bases from V and 2 bases from J, leaving 7 bases between. This CDR3 spans 13 amino acids. CDR1 KGHSH and CDR2 LQKENI come from the germline V gene. The CDR3: CASSGQRNQPQHF. CDR3 nucleotide sequence: TGTGCCAGCTCAGGGCAGCGCAATCAGCCCCAGCATTTT.

The chain has TRBV7-2 and TRBJ2-5, with D perhaps matching TRBD2 (7 bases). CDR3 size: 15 residues. The V and J ends lost 4 bases and 1 base respectively, with 13 bases between them. The V gene's germline CDR1 is SGHTA and CDR2 FQGNSA. CDR3 sequence reads: CASSSRRGPQETQYF. CDR3 bases: TGTGCCAGCAGCTCCCGGCGGGGGCCCCAAGAGACCCAGTACTTC. The full variable domain, its missing parts supplied by reference TRBV7-2 and TRBJ2-5, is GAGVSQSPSNKVTEKGKDVELRCDPISGHTALYWYRQSLGQGLEFLIYFQGNSAPDKSGLPSDRFSAERTGGSVSTLTIQRTQQEDSAVYLCASSSRRGPQETQYFGPGTRLLVL.

The CDR3 reads CASSSRDQDGANYGYTF. For the CDR3, the DNA is TGCGCCAGCAGCTCCCGGGACCAGGACGGAGCTAACTATGGCTACACCTTC. J is TRBJ1-2 and V is TRBV5-1; weak D call: TRBD1 (5 bases). Looked up from germline, CDR1 is SGHRS and CDR2 is YFSETQ. The CDR3 sequence is 17 residues long. Trimming pared 3 bases from V and 0 bases from J, leaving 18 bases between.

This clonotype has ten or more counts. This rearrangement joins TRBV6-1 to TRBJ2-5; D remains ambiguous. Trimming stripped 2 bases from V and 5 bases from J, with 9 bases between. This CDR3 comprises 13 residues. Germline assignment: CDR1 MNHNS and CDR2 SASEGT. CDR3 nucleotides: TGTGCCAGCAGTGAATCTCGGAAGGAGACCCAGTACTTC. It codes for CASSESRKETQYF.

The rearrangement links TRBV6-5 to TRBJ1-6; D gene uncertain. Between the trimmed V and J ends, which lost 0 bases and 7 bases, there was a span of 13 bases. The CDR3 has 16 amino acids. Germline CDR1 is MNHEY and CDR2 is SVGAGI. The CDR3 nucleotides read TGTGCCAGCAGTTACTCTTCGGTGGGAAAGAATTCACCCCTCCACTTT. Its translation: CASSYSSVGKNSPLHF.

This clonotype was seen many times. This rearrangement joins TRBV6-1 to TRBJ1-1, with D tentatively TRBD1 (6 bases). V was clipped by 3 bases and J by 6 bases, with 17 bases between them. In germline, CDR1 is MNHNS, CDR2 SASEGT. The CDR3 has 15 residues. CDR3 in amino acids: CASSDPGAWVAEAFF. CDR3 bases: TGTGCCAGCAGTGATCCGGGGGCCTGGGTGGCTGAAGCTTTCTTT.